A single sample is the source of the 4 T cell receptor beta chains below, sequenced in a study of cytomegalovirus exposure and HLA in healthy donors. Produced via immunoSEQ multiplex PCR; TCRdb's table is partial and in-frame only. The data show about 160,000 clones, with around four fifths seen just once and 2% to 2.5% held by the top ten. Sequences were obtained from PBMCs. The receptor set was obtained from a man aged 25 to 40 in good health and CMV-seropositive.

This rearrangement joins TRBV5-4 to TRBJ2-3, with 15 bases identical to TRBD2. This CDR3 spans 15 amino acids. V was clipped by 4 bases and J by 5 bases; unmatched bases: 2. Germline CDR1 SGHNT, CDR2 YYREEE (reference sequence). This CDR3 reads CASSQGLAGGDTQYF. CDR3 bases: TGTGCCAGCAGCCAGGGACTAGCGGGGGGAGATACGCAGTATTTT.

The rearrangement uses TRBV4-2 and TRBJ2-7; TRBD1 matches at 10 bases. Unmatched junction bases numbered 2, after V lost 3 bases and J lost 0 bases. From germline, CDR1 is LGHNA and CDR2 YNFKEQ. The CDR3 contains 15 residues. The CDR3: CASSHGQGDSYEQYF. For the CDR3, the DNA is TGTGCCAGCAGCCACGGACAGGGGGACTCCTACGAGCAGTACTTC.

This clone showed up just once. The rearrangement joins TRBV2 to TRBJ2-5; D gene unclear. The CDR3 has 12 residues. Deletions cut 7 bases from V and 0 bases from J, with 6 bases between. Germline values: CDR1 SNHLY, CDR2 FYNNEI. CDR3 sequence (DNA): TGTGCCAGCAATATGTACCAAGAGACCCAGTACTTC. It encodes CASNMYQETQYF.

The chain has TRBV6-1 and TRBJ1-2; 7 bases are a match to TRBD1. CDR1 and CDR2 from the germline V gene are MNHNS and SASEGT. The trim removed 8 bases at V and 8 bases at J, leaving 17 bases unmatched. The CDR3 consists of 15 residues. The DNA for the CDR3 is TGTGCCAGCCATCCTAGGGGGACAGAAAATAGGGGCTACACCTTC. Translation: CASHPRGTENRGYTF.